This entry features one T cell receptor (beta chain) sequence. The data derive from a study of blood T cell repertoires in COVID-19. Original processing notes: For nucleated cells, counts were estimated from reference gene primer amplification. Some clones are missing from TCRdb's copy, which holds only in-frame ones; the method was immunoSEQ multiplex PCR. D and trimming were read from the DNA, whereas the V and J calls and clone size are those reported in that table. The sample lists about 49,000 clones; 87% were seen once. V gave up 6 bases and J gave up 0 bases, with 6 bases separating them. Germline values: CDR1 KGHSH, CDR2 LQKENI. There are 14 residues in the CDR3.

The TCR originated in an elderly woman with COVID-19, enrolled during active disease. The sequencing input was peripheral blood. The chain employs TRBV18 and TRBJ2-6; D uncertain. CDR3 sequence: CASSPNSGANVLTF. CDR3 in DNA: TGTGCCAGCTCCCCCAACTCTGGGGCCAACGTCCTGACTTTC.